These 30 T cell receptor beta chains originate from one sample sequenced in a study of CD8 T cells in ankylosing spondylitis. TCRdb reprocessed the 5' RACE reads via MiXCR and lists one record per CDR3 protein. This table has over 150,000 distinct CDR3 sequences, 15% to 20% appearing once. Sample: blood, either unsorted or a sorted T cell fraction (not recorded which). Receptors were obtained from a male donor aged 10-30 years with ankylosing spondylitis or in good health (not recorded which).

The chain uses TRBV24-1 and TRBJ1-2; D possibly corresponds to TRBD1 (5 bases). This CDR3 has 17 amino acids. Trimming stripped 4 bases from V and 6 bases from J, with 23 bases between. Germline V CDR1 and CDR2: KGHDR, SFDVKD. The CDR3 coding sequence is TGTGCCACCAGTGACCCTGACCGGAACAGGATGAGAGATGGCTACACCTTC. Translated, it gives CATSDPDRNRMRDGYTF.

This clonotype was observed many times. The gene calls are TRBV23-1 and TRBJ2-2, with 13 bases matching TRBD2. TRBV23-1 is flagged as an ORF with uncertain function. Trimming cost V 3 bases and J 3 bases; bases outside gene matches: 7. The CDR3 is 18 residues long. The CDR3 loop reads CASSHKLAGGPDTGELFF. The CDR3 DNA sequence: TGCGCCAGCAGTCATAAACTAGCGGGAGGGCCCGACACCGGGGAGCTGTTTTTT.

V gene TRBV29-1 combines with J gene TRBJ1-1, with a weak D call TRBD1 (6 bases). Trimming took 3 bases from V and 2 from J, leaving 16 bases between them. The CDR3 totals 15 residues. Germline loops: CDR1 SQVTM, CDR2 ANQGSEA. The CDR3 sequence is CSVEVWGASNTEAFF. CDR3 coding DNA: TGCAGCGTTGAGGTGTGGGGGGCAAGTAACACTGAAGCTTTCTTT.

This clonotype has at least ten counts. This chain uses TRBV6-5 with TRBJ2-5; weak D call: TRBD2 (6 bases). The CDR3 loop spans 16 amino acids. Germline values: CDR1 MNHEY, CDR2 SVGAGI. The V gene lost 0 bases and the J gene lost 1 base, with 12 bases spanning the gap. The CDR3 DNA is TGTGCCAGCAGTTACTCTCCGGCGGGAACCCAAGAGACCCAGTACTTC. Translating gives CASSYSPAGTQETQYF.

This clonotype has ten or more counts. The germline gene is not matched at one end of the junction; a read error may be the cause. The chain combines TRBV3-1 with TRBJ2-1; tentative D call: TRBD2 (5 bases). Germline V lookup: CDR1 LGHDT, CDR2 YNNKEL (reference sequence). CDR3 length: 12 residues. CDR3 loop: CASSQGVWEQSF. CDR3 DNA sequence: TGTGCCAGCAGCCAAGGGGTTTGGGAGCAGTCCTTC.

At least ten counts were recorded for this clonotype. The rearrangement links TRBV7-9 to TRBJ1-6; 7 nucleotides align to TRBD1. The CDR3 is 15 amino acids. The germline gives CDR1 SEHNR, CDR2 FQNEAQ (reference sequence). After removal of 4 bases from V and 8 bases from J, the junction contained 8 bases not matched to a gene. The CDR3 here is CASSSPGTAYSPLHF. In DNA form, the CDR3 reads TGTGCCAGCAGCTCACCCGGGACAGCATATTCACCCCTCCACTTT.

This clonotype was counted at least ten times. The rearrangement joins TRBV3-1 to TRBJ2-5, with D unresolved. Trimming removed 9 bases at V and 4 bases at J, with 15 bases between. This CDR3 is 13 amino acids long. CDR1 is LGHDT, CDR2 YNNKEL, per germline (reference sequence). The CDR3 loop reads CASLGPGGETQYF. The DNA of the CDR3 is TGTGCCAGTCTAGGGCCCGGCGGAGAGACCCAGTACTTC.

This clonotype was seen ten or more times. The J gene is TRBJ2-3, the V gene TRBV12-3 or TRBV12-4; the match to TRBD2 covers 9 bases. With 2 bases clipped from V and 8 bases from J, the junction kept 11 bases outside the gene matches. The CDR3 is 16 residues long. CDR3 DNA sequence: TGTGCCAGCAGTTTAATGGCGGGAGGGCCAACCGGTACGCAGTATTTT. Translation gives CASSLMAGGPTGTQYF.

This clonotype was seen a handful of times. The chain has TRBV5-6 and TRBJ1-2; no reliable D call. The CDR3 has 14 residues. From germline, CDR1 is SGHDT and CDR2 YYEEEE. Trimming took off 0 bases at V and 2 bases at J, with 8 bases between the two ends. CDR3 sequence reads: CASSLESDNYGYTF. Here the CDR3 DNA reads TGTGCCAGCAGCTTGGAAAGCGACAACTATGGCTACACCTTC.

This clonotype came up many times. The rearrangement uses TRBV28 and TRBJ2-3, with D possibly being TRBD2 (5 bases). Germline V gene data show CDR1 as MDHEN and CDR2 as SYDVKM. V lost 6 bases and J lost 4, with 17 bases in between. The CDR3 totals 15 residues. The CDR3 here is CASSGPGHGADTQYF. The CDR3 bases are TGTGCCAGCAGCGGACCGGGCCACGGGGCAGATACGCAGTATTTT.

This clonotype has at least ten counts. This rearrangement joins TRBV25-1 to TRBJ2-2; unclear D gene. The V gene lost 2 bases and the J gene lost 0 bases, with 7 bases spanning the gap. Germline loops: CDR1 MGHDK, CDR2 SYGVNS. The CDR3 covers 15 residues. The CDR3 is CASSEVRTNTGELFF. The CDR3, as DNA: TGTGCCAGCAGTGAAGTGCGCACGAACACCGGGGAGCTGTTTTTT.

This clonotype was counted at least ten times. The chain combines TRBV29-1 with TRBJ2-1; 7 bases are a match to TRBD2. V was pared by 3 bases and J by 5 bases, with 7 bases of the junction left unmatched. This CDR3 comprises 14 residues. Germline CDR1 is SQVTM and CDR2 is ANQGSEA. The CDR3 bases are TGCAGCGTTGATAGGAGCGGGGCACACAATGAGCAGTTCTTC. Residues: CSVDRSGAHNEQFF.

Many counts were recorded for this clonotype. This chain joins TRBV12-3 or TRBV12-4 and TRBJ2-1; 8 nucleotides agree with TRBD1. The CDR3 loop spans 14 amino acids. V trimming: 0 bases; J trimming: 8 bases; junction bases outside the gene matches: 3. CDR3: CASSLAAGGDEQFF. CDR3 coding DNA: TGTGCCAGCAGTTTAGCGGCAGGGGGCGATGAGCAGTTCTTC.

This clonotype was observed many times. The genes are TRBV7-9 and TRBJ2-5; a possible D gene is TRBD2 (7 bases). V was clipped by 5 bases and J by 5 bases, with 15 bases between them. The germline V gene encodes CDR1 SEHNR and CDR2 FQNEAQ (reference sequence). The CDR3 length is 14 residues. The CDR3, as DNA: TGTGCCAGCAGCCTACAGGGAGGGATGGAGACCCAGTACTTC. This codes for CASSLQGGMETQYF.

This clonotype has a count of ten or more. This chain connects TRBV12-3 or TRBV12-4 to TRBJ2-1; TRBD1 or TRBD2 may be the D gene (5 bases each). V dropped 5 bases and J dropped 7 bases, with 21 bases sitting between them. The CDR3 is made up of 16 amino acids. This chain's CDR3 is CASSPTGTQAFNEQFF. CDR3 bases: TGTGCCAGCAGTCCAACCGGGACGCAGGCTTTTAATGAGCAGTTCTTC.

This clonotype was counted at least ten times. The chain carries TRBV12-3 or TRBV12-4 and TRBJ2-2; 10 nucleotides match TRBD1. CDR3 size: 20 residues. Unmatched junction bases numbered 15, after V lost 4 bases and J lost 1 base. Here the CDR3 DNA reads TGTGCCAGCAGTTGGAACCGGGACAGGGGCTCTAAGAGGAACACCGGGGAGCTGTTTTTT. The encoded protein is CASSWNRDRGSKRNTGELFF.

This clonotype was counted many times. The rearrangement links TRBV29-1 to TRBJ2-1; 7 positions agree with TRBD2. J lost 3 bases, V lost 6 bases, and 11 bases had no gene match. Per the germline V gene, CDR1 is SQVTM and CDR2 is ANQGSEA. The CDR3 runs to 15 residues. CDR3 protein: CSVTGGAVLYNEQFF. CDR3 nucleotides: TGCAGCGTGACGGGGGGAGCGGTACTCTACAATGAGCAGTTCTTC.

The chain is built from TRBV7-9 and TRBJ2-1; D is perhaps TRBD1 or TRBD2 (5 bases each). The CDR3 sequence is 16 residues long. Trimming took off 6 bases at V and 4 bases at J, with 19 bases between the two ends. Germline V gives CDR1 SEHNR, CDR2 FQNEAQ (reference sequence). DNA for the CDR3: TGTGCCAGCAGACCCCCCACCGGGACCACGTACAATGAGCAGTTCTTC. This translates into CASRPPTGTTYNEQFF.

This clonotype showed up many times. As DNA, the CDR3 is TGTGCCAGCAGCCCGGGACAGGACGAGCAGTACTTC. This gives the protein CASSPGQDEQYF. This rearrangement joins TRBV3-1 to TRBJ2-7; 8 bases match TRBD1. Germline V gives CDR1 LGHDT, CDR2 YNNKEL (reference sequence). Trimming took 4 bases from V and 5 from J; bases not matched to a gene: 1. The CDR3 consists of 12 residues.

This clonotype was seen once. The chain recombines TRBV12-3 or TRBV12-4 with TRBJ2-1, with D tentatively TRBD1 or TRBD2 (5 bases each). V was pared by 2 bases and J by 4 bases, with 12 bases between. The length of the CDR3 is 15 residues. The chain's CDR3 is CASSLMQGEYNEQFF. DNA for the CDR3: TGTGCCAGCAGTTTAATGCAGGGAGAGTACAATGAGCAGTTCTTC.

This clonotype was counted ten times or more. The rearrangement uses TRBV12-3 or TRBV12-4 and TRBJ2-5; 11 bases are shared with TRBD1. With V trimmed by 3 bases and J by 4 bases, 4 bases remained unmatched. This CDR3 region has 15 residues. The CDR3 DNA reads as TGTGCCAGCAGTTTCGCGGGACAGGGGGGAGAGACCCAGTACTTC. It specifies CASSFAGQGGETQYF.

This clonotype showed up many times. The chain is built from TRBV27 and TRBJ2-1, with 9 bases aligning to TRBD2. The CDR3 runs 18 residues. V gave up 3 bases and J gave up 10 bases; unmatched junction bases: 19. Germline-derived CDR1 and CDR2 are MNHEY and SMNVEV (reference sequence). DNA of the CDR3: TGTGCCAGCAGTTTTGCGGCTAGCGGGAATTCCCCCGTCCGGGAGCAGTTCTTC. It encodes CASSFAASGNSPVREQFF.

This clonotype has ten or more counts. This chain uses TRBV25-1 with TRBJ1-1; D is unresolved. Germline V CDR1 and CDR2: MGHDK, SYGVNS. V dropped 0 bases and J dropped 1 base, with 9 bases sitting between them. The CDR3 consists of 15 residues. The CDR3, as DNA: TGTGCCAGCAGTGAATACCCCTTAGGGAACACTGAAGCTTTCTTT. Amino acid sequence: CASSEYPLGNTEAFF.

This clonotype came up many times. The rearrangement uses TRBV24-1 and TRBJ2-4; D remains ambiguous. Trimming pared 0 bases from V and 6 bases from J, leaving 2 bases between. The CDR3 totals 12 residues. Germline loops: CDR1 KGHDR, CDR2 SFDVKD. The CDR3 coding sequence is TGTGCCACCAGTGATTTGGGAAACATTCAGTACTTC. This codes for CATSDLGNIQYF.

This clonotype was found many times. V gene TRBV11-2 combines with J gene TRBJ2-2; D might be TRBD2 (6 bases). This CDR3 spans 20 amino acids. Germline V lookup: CDR1 SGHAT, CDR2 FQNNGV. The V and J ends lost 5 bases and 2 bases respectively, with 27 bases between them. The CDR3 DNA follows: TGTGCCAGCAGCCCACCCCCCCGGGACTGGCTAAACACTAACACCGGGGAGCTGTTTTTT. This encodes CASSPPPRDWLNTNTGELFF.

This clonotype was counted ten times or more. V is TRBV5-6 and J is TRBJ1-2; 11 bases match TRBD1. The CDR3 is made up of 14 amino acids. V lost 4 bases and J lost 4; bases outside the gene matches: 3. Germline V lookup: CDR1 SGHDT, CDR2 YYEEEE. This chain's CDR3 is CASSGTGGSYGYTF. As DNA, the CDR3 is TGTGCCAGCAGCGGGACAGGGGGAAGCTATGGCTACACCTTC.

This clonotype was observed many times. This rearrangement joins TRBV5-1 to TRBJ2-7, with 8 bases aligning to TRBD1. Germline V gene data show CDR1 as SGHRS and CDR2 as YFSETQ. CDR3 length equals 15 residues. After removal of 4 bases from V and 7 bases from J, the junction contained 13 bases not matched to a gene. The CDR3 sequence: CASSQTGQGLEEQYV. In nucleotides, the CDR3 is TGCGCCAGCAGCCAAACCGGACAGGGTCTGGAGGAGCAGTACGTC.

The rearrangement links TRBV6-5 to TRBJ2-3; 14 nucleotides match TRBD2. The germline V gene has CDR1 MNHEY and CDR2 SVGAGI. The CDR3 consists of 19 residues. With 5 bases clipped from V and 6 bases from J, the junction kept 16 bases outside the gene matches. The DNA for the CDR3 is TGTGCCAGCAGTGTCCCGGGACTAGCGGGAGCCCCGGGCAGGGATACGCAGTATTTT. Residues: CASSVPGLAGAPGRDTQYF.

This clonotype was seen at least ten times. The V and J genes are TRBV5-1 and TRBJ2-7, with 15 bases identical to TRBD2. The CDR3 spans 18 residues. Germline V gene lookup returns CDR1 SGHRS and CDR2 YFSETQ. V was clipped by 4 bases and J by 3 bases; unmatched bases: 11. The CDR3 loop reads CASSAGTSGRPGIYEQYF. As DNA, the CDR3 is TGCGCCAGCAGCGCCGGGACTAGCGGGAGGCCCGGCATCTACGAGCAGTACTTC.

This clonotype was observed many times. V usage is TRBV4-3 and J usage is TRBJ1-4; a weak D match, TRBD1 (6 bases). CDR1 and CDR2 (germline): LGHNA, YSLEER. Trimming took 1 base from V and 6 from J, leaving 9 bases between them. The CDR3 loop spans 14 amino acids. CDR3 nucleotide sequence: TGCGCCAGCAGCCAAGGGGGGCGCGATGAAAAACTGTTTTTT. Protein: CASSQGGRDEKLFF.